These T cell receptor beta chains were read from a single sample in a study of blood T cell repertoires in COVID-19. Data came from immunoSEQ multiplex PCR; TCRdb stores just in-frame clones and leaves some out. The profile shows 60,000 to 70,000 clones, roughly 81% of them singletons. Sequencing was done on a sample of peripheral blood. The origin of the receptors is a man older than 75 with acute or convalescent COVID-19. Both conserved end residues are part of each CDR3. The D gene is left open where the match is weak. Clone size is given for some rows only: seen once, a few or many times, or a class if the clone is expanded.

J gene	V gene	D gene	clone size	CDR3 DNA	CDR3 protein
TRBJ2-1	TRBV14	TRBD1	-	TGTGCCAGCAGCCAAGGATGGGACAGGGGATACAATGAGCAGTTCTTC	CASSQGWDRGYNEQFF
TRBJ1-4	TRBV18	-	-	TGTGCCAGCCACCGGGACAACAATGAAAAACTGTTTTTT	CASHRDNNEKLFF
TRBJ1-1	TRBV5-4	-	-	TGTGCCAGCAGCTTGGACTCGGGCGGGGACACTGAAGCTTTCTTT	CASSLDSGGDTEAFF
TRBJ2-1	TRBV19	TRBD2	-	TGTGCCAGTAGTATAGGAGGACTAGCGGGAGCGTACAATGAGCAGTTCTTC	CASSIGGLAGAYNEQFF
TRBJ1-6	TRBV2	TRBD1	-	TGTGCCAGCAATCCGGACCGGGACAGCCATAATTCACCCCTCCACTTT	CASNPDRDSHNSPLHF
TRBJ2-7	TRBV19	TRBD2	-	TGTGCCAGTAGTATCCGCGGGAGTACCTACGAGCAGTACTTC	CASSIRGSTYEQYF
TRBJ1-1	TRBV7-8	TRBD1	few	TGTGCCAGCAGCTGGGACAGGGGTAGCGGCACTGAAGCTTTCTTT	CASSWDRGSGTEAFF
TRBJ1-5	TRBV6-2/TRBV6-3	-	-	TGTGCCAGCAGTTATTCTGGACAGAGCTCCAATCAGCCCCAGCATTTT	CASSYSGQSSNQPQHF
TRBJ2-7	TRBV19	-	-	TGTGCCAGTAGTCCTCAGACACCTCCCTACGAGCAGTACTTC	CASSPQTPPYEQYF
TRBJ2-5	TRBV9	-	-	TGTGCCAGCAGCGCGACTCCCCGATCGGGGTTGGAGACCCAGTACTTC	CASSATPRSGLETQYF
TRBJ1-1	TRBV7-9	TRBD1	few	TGTGCCAGCAGCTCCGGACAGGGGAACGCTTTCTTT	CASSSGQGNAFF
TRBJ2-3	TRBV9	-	-	TGTGCCAGCAGCGTCGCGGCGGGTACAGATACGCAGTATTTT	CASSVAAGTDTQYF
TRBJ1-3	TRBV15	-	-	TGTGCCACCAGCAGAATGGGGCTCTCTGGAAACACCATATATTTT	CATSRMGLSGNTIYF
TRBJ1-4	TRBV5-4	-	-	TGTGCCAGCAGCTTGGATATGACAGATGAAAAACTGTTTTTT	CASSLDMTDEKLFF
TRBJ2-3	TRBV19	TRBD2	-	TGTGCCAGTACTAGTAGCGGGAGGAGCACAGATACGCAGTATTTT	CASTSSGRSTDTQYF
TRBJ2-7	TRBV7-2	-	-	TGTGCCAGCAGCTTATATCCGAACGGCTACGAGCAGTACTTC	CASSLYPNGYEQYF
TRBJ2-7	TRBV13	TRBD2	-	TGTGCCAGCAGTTATACCGGCCAGCGGGGGGGATACGAGCAGTACTTC	CASSYTGQRGGYEQYF
TRBJ2-2	TRBV6-6	-	few	TGTGCCAGCAGTTACCGCGCGGACACCGGGGAGCTGTTTTTT	CASSYRADTGELFF
TRBJ2-1	TRBV15	TRBD1	-	TGTGCCACCAGCCCACGACAGGGACCCTACAATGAGCAGTTCTTC	CATSPRQGPYNEQFF
TRBJ2-7	TRBV6-6	TRBD2	-	TGTGCCAGCAGCCCGCTGAGTAGCGGGAGGAGGGACGAGCAGTACTTC	CASSPLSSGRRDEQYF
TRBJ2-7	TRBV7-2	TRBD1	-	TGTGCCAGCAGCGTACTCTTAAGCTCCGGGACAGCCACCTACGAGCAGTACTTC	CASSVLLSSGTATYEQYF
TRBJ2-6	TRBV4-1	TRBD1	-	TGCGCCAGCAGCCAACCTACAGGGGTAAGGGGGGCCAACGTCCTGACTTTC	CASSQPTGVRGANVLTF
TRBJ1-1	TRBV7-3	-	few	TGTGCCAGCAGAATGGCGGGGGATAAGAACACTGAAGCTTTCTTT	CASRMAGDKNTEAFF
TRBJ2-2	TRBV4-3	-	-	TGCGCCAGCAGCCAAGAATTGTCAGCGAAATTAACCGGGGAGCTGTTTTTT	CASSQELSAKLTGELFF
TRBJ2-2	TRBV4-2	TRBD1	-	TGTGCCAGCAGCCGAGGGGGGACAGGGGGCACCGGGGAGCTGTTTTTT	CASSRGGTGGTGELFF
TRBJ2-2	TRBV6-5	-	-	TGTGCCAGCGGGAGGGGGACGAGCACCGGGGAGCTGTTTTTT	CASGRGTSTGELFF
TRBJ2-1	TRBV24-1	-	-	TGTGCCACCAGTGATTTCCGGGGGGCGATTTATGAGCAGTTCTTC	CATSDFRGAIYEQFF
TRBJ1-1	TRBV11-2	-	few	TGTGCCAGCAGCATCCCGACGGAGGGGCCTGAAGCTTTCTTT	CASSIPTEGPEAFF
TRBJ2-2	TRBV5-1	TRBD2	-	TGCGCCAGCAGCTCCGCGGGGGGGCCTGTTACCGGGGAGCTGTTTTTT	CASSSAGGPVTGELFF
TRBJ1-5	TRBV27	TRBD1	few	TGTGCCAGCAGACCTAAACGGGACAGGATCAATCAGCCCCAGCATTTT	CASRPKRDRINQPQHF
TRBJ2-3	TRBV7-2	TRBD2	-	TGTGCCAGCAGCTTAGTAACGACTAGCAATACGCAGTATTTT	CASSLVTTSNTQYF